This T cell receptor (beta chain) was sequenced in a study of blood T cells in healthy people across ages. Whole-study results and caveats: Age advanced and TCR beta diversity per million T cells fell, roughly linearly.

Alongside a J-beta primer mix, a sample-barcoded 5' primer served in a second PCR lasting roughly 6 to 12 cycles. No fewer than 2.5 million CDR3-containing paired-end reads came from each sample. TCRdb re-called the 5' RACE reads through MiXCR, storing one row per CDR3 protein. The sample holds about 570,000 distinct CDR3 sequences; roughly 28% are singletons and the top ten take 15% to 20%. This clonotype was picked up many times. Antigen specificity is unknown. V lost 3 bases and J 10 bases, leaving 13 bases between the germline ends. The CDR3 has 12 residues. Germline CDR1 DFQATT, CDR2 SNEGSKA (reference sequence).

This chain connects TRBV20-1 to TRBJ2-1; D is possibly TRBD2 (5 bases). This clonotype was sampled from an older woman in good health. The sequenced sample was blood. CDR3 nucleotides: TGCAGTGCTAGGACTCACCAGCGGGAGCAGTTCTTC. Its protein product is CSARTHQREQFF.